The 12 T cell receptor beta chains below come from one sample, sequenced in a study of beta chain features in type 1 diabetes. As every portion of the isolated RNA was reverse transcribed, the sequencing read expressed TCRB transcripts. The assay was immunoSEQ multiplex PCR, and TCRdb's table has in-frame clones only and misses some. The sample consists of around 500,000 clones, 25% to 35% of them appearing once. Specimen: naive CD4+ T cells from blood. The receptors were sampled from a man aged 18 to 35 in good health.

The table lists this clone with a few counts. The chain employs TRBV29-1 and TRBJ2-5, with TRBD1 matching 10 bases. V shed 3 bases and J 7 bases; nucleotides not matched to a gene: 11. The V gene's germline CDR1 is SQVTM and CDR2 ANQGSEA. The CDR3 extends over 15 amino acids. The CDR3 here is CSVDWDRGRLGTQYF. For the CDR3, the DNA is TGCAGCGTTGACTGGGACAGGGGTAGGCTGGGGACCCAGTACTTC.

The chain is built from TRBV30 and TRBJ2-7; D not certain. The CDR3 totals 16 residues. Trimming left V 2 bases short and J 4 bases short, with 21 bases between. The germline V gene has CDR1 GTSNPN and CDR2 SVGIG (reference sequence). Written as DNA, the CDR3 is TGTGCCTGGAGTCCCCGACTCGGAACGGTGGTATACGAGCAGTACTTC. Protein: CAWSPRLGTVVYEQYF.

This clone turned up a few times. The chain has TRBV29-1 and TRBJ2-7; TRBD1 is a possible D gene (5 bases). The germline gives CDR1 SQVTM, CDR2 ANQGSEA. This CDR3 spans 15 amino acids. Deletions cut 1 base from V and 3 bases from J, with 16 bases between. CDR3 coding DNA: TGCAGCGTTGAAGTCGATTCCGGGCAGGGCTACGAGCAGTACTTC. Amino acids: CSVEVDSGQGYEQYF.

This chain connects TRBV29-1 to TRBJ2-1; 13 nucleotides agree with TRBD2. The CDR3 length is 16 residues. Trimming at V came to 4 bases and at J to 9 bases, leaving 12 bases not matched to a gene. CDR1 SQVTM and CDR2 ANQGSEA come from the germline V gene. CDR3: CSVASTSGRAEPEQFF. The CDR3 coding sequence is TGCAGCGTTGCCTCCACTAGCGGGAGGGCCGAGCCTGAGCAGTTCTTC.

The rearrangement links TRBV29-1 to TRBJ1-3; D is unclear. Trimming shortened V by 0 bases and J by 4 bases, and 4 bases separated the two germline ends. The CDR3 totals 12 residues. Germline CDR1 reads SQVTM; CDR2 reads ANQGSEA. CDR3: CSVEELGNTIYF. For the CDR3, the DNA is TGCAGCGTTGAAGAATTGGGAAACACCATATATTTT.

The chain employs TRBV19 and TRBJ2-5; 10 nucleotides align to TRBD2. Per the germline V gene, CDR1 is LNHDA and CDR2 is SQIVND (reference sequence). CDR3 length equals 17 residues. V dropped 3 bases and J dropped 5; count of bases not matched to a gene: 12. For the CDR3, the DNA is TGTGCCAGTAGTATTCTTCTAACTAGCGGGATCATGGAGACCCAGTACTTC. Translated: CASSILLTSGIMETQYF.

This clone has more than one count but fewer than ten. The same CDR3 is also encoded by other DNA sequences in this sample. This sequence joins TRBV5-1 and TRBJ2-1, with D tentatively TRBD1 (6 bases). Trimming removed 0 bases from V and 1 base from J, with 8 bases in between. CDR3 length: 15 residues. Germline V gene data show CDR1 as SGHRS and CDR2 as YFSETQ. The CDR3 loop is CASSLVDSSYNEQFF. The CDR3 DNA follows: TGCGCCAGCAGCTTGGTGGACAGTTCCTACAATGAGCAGTTCTTC.

J is TRBJ2-1 and V is TRBV13; 9 bases fit TRBD2. With 2 bases clipped from V and 7 bases from J, the junction kept 9 bases outside the gene matches. CDR1 is PRHDT, CDR2 FYEKMQ, per germline (reference sequence). The CDR3 sequence is 16 residues long. The CDR3 sequence is CASSLNVAGGPNEQFF. In DNA form, the CDR3 reads TGTGCCAGCAGCTTAAATGTGGCGGGAGGGCCGAATGAGCAGTTCTTC.

This clone was picked up a small number of times. The chain uses TRBV5-6 and TRBJ2-5; D call uncertain. This CDR3 region has 14 residues. Germline loops: CDR1 SGHDT, CDR2 YYEEEE. V was shortened by 5 bases and J by 1 base, with 12 bases between the two germline ends. CDR3 residues: CASRPVGGQETQYF. For the CDR3, the DNA is TGTGCCAGCAGACCTGTCGGCGGCCAAGAGACCCAGTACTTC. Full variable domain (remainder filled in from reference TRBV5-6 and TRBJ2-5): DAGVTQSPTHLIKTRGQQVTLRCSPKSGHDTVSWYQQALGQGPQFIFQYYEEEERQRGNFPDRFSGHQFPNYSSELNVNALLLGDSALYLCASRPVGGQETQYFGPGTRLLVL.

J is TRBJ1-1 and V is TRBV7-2; D is uncertain. Per germline, CDR1 SGHTA and CDR2 FQGNSA. The CDR3 runs 15 residues. V lost 3 bases, J lost 0 bases, and 11 bases lay in between. The CDR3 region is CASSLGRTMNTEAFF. The CDR3 DNA follows: TGTGCCAGCAGCTTGGGCAGAACTATGAACACTGAAGCTTTCTTT.

This clone was recorded a few times. The chain combines TRBV9 with TRBJ2-3, with D perhaps TRBD1 (6 bases). With 0 bases removed from V and 2 bases from J, the gap between germline ends came to 10 bases. CDR1 and CDR2 (germline): SGDLS, YYNGEE. This CDR3 is 15 amino acids long. For the CDR3, the DNA is TGTGCCAGCAGCGTAGGGCCAGGGGTCACAGATACGCAGTATTTT. Its translation is CASSVGPGVTDTQYF.

CDR3: CASSESGAYGYTF. The CDR3 bases are TGTGCCAGCAGTGAATCAGGGGCCTATGGCTACACCTTC. V is TRBV6-1 and J is TRBJ1-2; D is possibly TRBD1 (6 bases). V dropped 2 bases and J dropped 4 bases, with 8 bases sitting between them. The germline V gene has CDR1 MNHNS and CDR2 SASEGT. This CDR3 spans 13 amino acids.